The 16 T cell receptor beta chains below all came from one sample that was sequenced in a study of blood T cell repertoires in COVID-19. Sequenced by immunoSEQ multiplex PCR; TCRdb stores in-frame clones only, minus some. The sample lists under 350,000 clones, almost 85% occurring once. Sequences were obtained from peripheral blood. Source of these receptors: a human donor in a cohort sampled during active COVID-19.

This rearrangement joins TRBV3-1 (or the pseudogene TRBV3-2) to TRBJ2-1; no reliable D call. The CDR3 runs 13 residues. Germline-derived CDR1 and CDR2 are LGHDT and YNNKEL (reference sequence). V shed 0 bases and J shed 8 bases, with 8 bases lying between them. The CDR3 sequence: CASSQDPRDEQFF. CDR3 nucleotide sequence: TGTGCCAGCAGCCAAGACCCCCGGGATGAGCAGTTCTTC.

This clone is a singleton in its sample. J is TRBJ1-2 and V is TRBV4-2, with a possible D match to TRBD1 (5 bases). The V end lost 0 bases, the J end lost 4 bases, and 15 bases lay between the germline ends. Per the germline V gene, CDR1 is LGHNA and CDR2 is YNFKEQ. This CDR3 spans 16 amino acids. The CDR3 region is CASSQDNPGKAYGYTF. CDR3 coding DNA: TGTGCCAGCAGCCAAGATAATCCAGGGAAGGCCTATGGCTACACCTTC.

V and J are TRBV10-2 and TRBJ1-2, with D possibly TRBD1 on 6 matching bases. Between the trimmed V and J ends, which lost 5 bases and 8 bases, there was a span of 18 bases. Germline V gene lookup returns CDR1 WSHSY and CDR2 SAAADI. The CDR3 is made up of 14 amino acids. The CDR3 nucleotides read TGCGCCAGCAGTCCAACAGGGTCAGGGTTCGGCTACACCTTC. This encodes CASSPTGSGFGYTF.

The rearrangement uses TRBV7-3 and TRBJ2-3; D gene unclear. V dropped 3 bases and J dropped 1 base, with 8 bases sitting between them. CDR1 and CDR2 (germline): SGHTA, FQGTGA. The CDR3 consists of 14 residues. DNA of the CDR3: TGTGCCAGCAGCTTGTCACGCGGCACAGATACGCAGTATTTT. Encoded protein: CASSLSRGTDTQYF. The full variable domain, with the rest looked up from reference TRBV7-3 and TRBJ2-3, is GAGVSQTPSNKVTEKGKYVELRCDPISGHTALYWYRQSLGQGPEFLIYFQGTGAADDSGLPNDRFFAVRPEGSVSTLKIQRTERGDSAVYLCASSLSRGTDTQYFGPGTRLTVL.

The chain links TRBV9 to TRBJ2-7; 8 bases fit TRBD1. V dropped 3 bases and J dropped 1; count of bases not matched to a gene: 3. This CDR3 comprises 14 residues. Germline loops: CDR1 SGDLS, CDR2 YYNGEE. The CDR3 protein is CASSADRASYEQYF. The CDR3 bases are TGTGCCAGCAGCGCGGACAGGGCATCCTACGAGCAGTACTTC.

The V and J genes are TRBV29-1 and TRBJ1-2, with D maybe TRBD1 (5 bases). Per the germline V gene, CDR1 is SQVTM and CDR2 is ANQGSEA. Trimming cost V 4 bases and J 2 bases, with 11 bases left between them. The CDR3 loop spans 13 amino acids. The CDR3 DNA reads TGCAGCGTTGGGGGCGGATTAAACTATGGCTACACCTTC. This encodes CSVGGGLNYGYTF.

This clone was recorded a few times. The chain carries TRBV27 and TRBJ2-7, with 8 bases matching TRBD2. This CDR3 region has 13 residues. The V segment lost 3 bases and the J segment 3 bases; nucleotides outside the gene matches: 1. Looked up from germline, CDR1 is MNHEY and CDR2 is SMNVEV (reference sequence). The DNA for the CDR3 is TGTGCCAGCAGTTTGGGGACTAGCTACGAGCAGTACTTC. Encoded protein: CASSLGTSYEQYF.

The chain recombines TRBV11-3 with TRBJ1-2, with D possibly matching TRBD1 (5 bases). The CDR3 consists of 14 residues. Germline lookup yields CDR1 SGHNT and CDR2 YENEEA. Between the trimmed V and J ends, which lost 0 bases and 8 bases, there was a span of 13 bases. DNA of the CDR3: TGTGCCAGCAGCTTAGATCAAACAGGTTGGGGCTACACCTTC. This encodes CASSLDQTGWGYTF.

V and J are TRBV5-1 and TRBJ1-1; 8 nucleotides line up with TRBD1. This CDR3 is built from 14 residues. In germline, CDR1 is SGHRS, CDR2 YFSETQ. With 4 bases clipped from V and 4 bases from J, the junction kept 6 bases outside the gene matches. The CDR3 region is CASSRGQGRTEAFF. DNA of the CDR3: TGCGCCAGCAGCCGCGGACAGGGTCGCACTGAAGCTTTCTTT.

The chain employs TRBV7-3 and TRBJ2-1; the D gene is possibly TRBD1 (6 bases). This CDR3 contains 14 residues. Germline CDR1 and CDR2: SGHTA and FQGTGA. The V end was cut by 6 bases, the J end by 5 bases, with 14 bases between. CDR3 sequence reads: CASSRGGTDNEQFF. CDR3 DNA: TGTGCCAGCAGTCGAGGGGGAACTGACAATGAGCAGTTCTTC.

Here the CDR3 DNA reads TGCGCCAGCAGCGGGGACATATTGAACACTGAAGCTTTCTTT. It is translated as CASSGDILNTEAFF. The rearrangement uses TRBV5-1 and TRBJ1-1; maybe TRBD1 (6 bases). This CDR3 has 14 residues. In germline, CDR1 is SGHRS, CDR2 YFSETQ. V shed 4 bases and J shed 0 bases, with 10 bases lying between them.

V gene TRBV5-4 combines with J gene TRBJ2-1; D might be TRBD2 (7 bases). The CDR3 runs 14 residues. Deletions cut 5 bases from V and 5 bases from J, with 14 bases between. CDR1 is SGHNT, CDR2 YYREEE, per germline (reference sequence). The DNA for the CDR3 is TGTGCCAGCAGACGAAGGGGGGGAAACAATGAGCAGTTCTTC. Translation gives CASRRRGGNNEQFF.

The chain combines TRBV23-1 with TRBJ1-1; perhaps TRBD1 as D (5 bases). TRBV23-1 has ORF status, its function being uncertain. Trimming left V 1 base short and J 0 bases short, with 18 bases between. The CDR3 is 18 amino acids. CDR3 sequence (DNA): TGCGCCAGCAGTCAATGGGACTTCCACTCAAGTATGAACACTGAAGCTTTCTTT. This codes for CASSQWDFHSSMNTEAFF.

This rearrangement joins TRBV12-3 or TRBV12-4 to TRBJ2-2; D gene uncertain. The CDR3 spans 12 residues. V was clipped by 4 bases and J by 9 bases, with 9 bases between them. The CDR3 here is CASSSRVRELFF. The CDR3 coding sequence is TGTGCCAGCAGTTCCCGGGTGAGGGAGCTGTTTTTT.

This chain's CDR3 is CASSPMWLSRQGYEQYF. For the CDR3, the DNA is TGTGCCAGCTCACCAATGTGGTTATCTCGGCAGGGATACGAGCAGTACTTC. This chain links TRBV18 with TRBJ2-7, with D tentatively TRBD1 (5 bases). This CDR3 has 17 amino acids. Germline CDR1 and CDR2: KGHSH and LQKENI. The V end was cut by 2 bases, the J end by 4 bases, with 21 bases between.

The rearrangement links TRBV6-1 to TRBJ2-7; TRBD2 agrees at 11 bases. The germline V gene encodes CDR1 MNHNS and CDR2 SASEGT. This CDR3 is built from 17 residues. The ends lost 2 bases at V and 0 bases at J; junction bases unmatched: 6. CDR3 sequence (DNA): TGTGCCAGCAGTGAAAGACAGGGACTAGCGGTCTCCTACGAGCAGTACTTC. As protein: CASSERQGLAVSYEQYF.